This T cell receptor (beta chain) was observed in a study of CXCR3-negative and CXCR3-positive naive CD8 T cells. As concerns this clonotype: Its matching antigen is unknown.

The TRB cDNA libraries were prepared by 5' RACE with UMI labels. No DNA is given; TCRdb re-called the 5' RACE reads and lists each CDR3 protein once. The sample holds 150,000 or so distinct CDR3 sequences. The CDR3 length is 14 residues. The germline gives CDR1 PRHDT, CDR2 FYEKMQ (reference sequence). Whole-study findings and limits: TRB CDR3s were more hydrophobic in CXCR3-positive than in CXCR3-negative naive cells.

Sorting yielded triplicates of about 330,000 cells for each CD8+ T cell subset. The origin of this receptor is a human donor in good health. Some clones in this sample may be carry-over from other donors' samples. The sequencing sample was made of naive CXCR3+ CD8+ T cells from blood. The sample's subset: CD45RO-CCR7+CD27+CD95- naive CD8+ T cells expressing CXCR3 (TNR3+). This chain links TRBV13 with TRBJ2-1. This CDR3 is CASSFRSSVREQFF.